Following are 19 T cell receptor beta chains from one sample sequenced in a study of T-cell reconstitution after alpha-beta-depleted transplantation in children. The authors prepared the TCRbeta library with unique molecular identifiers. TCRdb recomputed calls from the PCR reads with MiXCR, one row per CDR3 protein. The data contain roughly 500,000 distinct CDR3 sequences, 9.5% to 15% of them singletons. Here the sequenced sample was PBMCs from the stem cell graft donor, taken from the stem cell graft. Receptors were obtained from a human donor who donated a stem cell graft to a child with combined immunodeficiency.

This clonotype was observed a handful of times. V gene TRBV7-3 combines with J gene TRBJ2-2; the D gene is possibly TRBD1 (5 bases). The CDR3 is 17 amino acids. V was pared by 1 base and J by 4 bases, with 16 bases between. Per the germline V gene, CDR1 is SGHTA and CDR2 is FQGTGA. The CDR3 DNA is TGTGCCAGCAGCTTAAATGCCAAGGGGTTAGGCACCGGGGAGCTGTTTTTT. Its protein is CASSLNAKGLGTGELFF.

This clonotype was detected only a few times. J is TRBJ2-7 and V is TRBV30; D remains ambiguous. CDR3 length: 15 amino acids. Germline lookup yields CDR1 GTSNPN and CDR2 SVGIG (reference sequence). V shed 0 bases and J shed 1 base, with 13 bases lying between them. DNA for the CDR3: TGTGCCTGGAGTGTACTTGGGGTATGGTCCTACGAGCAGTACTTC. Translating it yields CAWSVLGVWSYEQYF.

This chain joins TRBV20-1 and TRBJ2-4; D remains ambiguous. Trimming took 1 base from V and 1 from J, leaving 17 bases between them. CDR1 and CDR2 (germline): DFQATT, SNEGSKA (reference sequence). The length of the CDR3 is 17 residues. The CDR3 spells CSARVRAIHGAKNIQYF. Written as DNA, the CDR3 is TGCAGTGCTAGAGTTAGGGCAATTCATGGGGCCAAAAACATTCAGTACTTC.

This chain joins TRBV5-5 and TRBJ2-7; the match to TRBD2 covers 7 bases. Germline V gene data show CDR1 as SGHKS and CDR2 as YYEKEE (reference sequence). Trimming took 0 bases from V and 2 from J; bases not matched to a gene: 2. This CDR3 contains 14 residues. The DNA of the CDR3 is TGTGCCAGCAGCTTGGAAGGGACTACCTACGAGCAGTACTTC. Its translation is CASSLEGTTYEQYF.

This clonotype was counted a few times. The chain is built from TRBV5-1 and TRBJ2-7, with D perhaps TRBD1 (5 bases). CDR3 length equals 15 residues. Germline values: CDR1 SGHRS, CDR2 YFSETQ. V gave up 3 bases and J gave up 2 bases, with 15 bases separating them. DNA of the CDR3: TGCGCCAGCAGCTATGTGGCGACAGCAACCTACGAGCAGTACTTC. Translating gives CASSYVATATYEQYF.

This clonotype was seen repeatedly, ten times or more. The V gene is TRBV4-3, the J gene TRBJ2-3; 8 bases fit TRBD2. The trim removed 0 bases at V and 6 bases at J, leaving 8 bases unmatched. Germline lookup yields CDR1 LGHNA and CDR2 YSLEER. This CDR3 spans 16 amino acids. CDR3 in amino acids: CASSQDFSGVRDTQYF. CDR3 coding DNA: TGCGCCAGCAGCCAAGATTTTAGCGGGGTACGCGATACGCAGTATTTT.

CDR3 loop: CSAPTGTDNEQYF. CDR3 bases: TGCAGTGCGCCCACCGGGACAGACAACGAGCAGTACTTC. J is TRBJ2-7 and V is TRBV20-1, with 7 positions matching TRBD1. Germline CDR1 and CDR2: DFQATT and SNEGSKA (reference sequence). This CDR3 has 13 amino acids. V lost 6 bases and J lost 5; bases outside the gene matches: 10.

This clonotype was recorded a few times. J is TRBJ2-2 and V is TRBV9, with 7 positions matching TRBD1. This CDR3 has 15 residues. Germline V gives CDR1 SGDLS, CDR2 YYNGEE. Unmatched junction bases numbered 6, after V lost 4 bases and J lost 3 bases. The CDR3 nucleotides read TGTGCCAGCAGCATCGGGACAGCCTACACCGGGGAGCTGTTTTTT. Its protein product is CASSIGTAYTGELFF.

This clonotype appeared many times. Written as DNA, the CDR3 is TGTGCCACCAGTGAATCACAGGGGCTCGGCACAGATACGCAGTATTTT. As protein: CATSESQGLGTDTQYF. The rearrangement joins TRBV24-1 to TRBJ2-3, with TRBD1 identical over 7 bases. Germline V gene sequence: CDR1 KGHDR, CDR2 SFDVKD. V was pared by 4 bases and J by 1 base, with 7 bases of the junction left unmatched. This CDR3 comprises 16 residues.

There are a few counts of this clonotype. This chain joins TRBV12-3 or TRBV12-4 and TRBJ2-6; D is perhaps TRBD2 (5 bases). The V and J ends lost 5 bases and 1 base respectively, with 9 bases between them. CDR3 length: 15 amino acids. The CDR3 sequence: CASSAGKSGANVLTF. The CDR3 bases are TGTGCCAGCAGTGCCGGGAAGTCTGGGGCCAACGTCCTGACTTTC.

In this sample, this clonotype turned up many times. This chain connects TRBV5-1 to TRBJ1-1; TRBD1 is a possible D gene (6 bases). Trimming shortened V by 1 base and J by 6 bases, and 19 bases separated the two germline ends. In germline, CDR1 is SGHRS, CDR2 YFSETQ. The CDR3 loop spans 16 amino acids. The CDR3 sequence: CASSLLSGTIFAEAFF. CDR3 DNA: TGCGCCAGCAGCTTGCTATCCGGGACAATTTTCGCTGAAGCTTTCTTT.

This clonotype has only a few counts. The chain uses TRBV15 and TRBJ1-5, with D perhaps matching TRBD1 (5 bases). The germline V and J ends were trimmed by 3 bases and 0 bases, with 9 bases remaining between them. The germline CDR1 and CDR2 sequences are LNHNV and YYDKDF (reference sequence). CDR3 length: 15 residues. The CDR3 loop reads CATSRRRVSNQPQHF. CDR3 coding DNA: TGTGCCACCAGCAGGCGCAGGGTTAGCAATCAGCCCCAGCATTTT. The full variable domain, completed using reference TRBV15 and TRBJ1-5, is DAMVIQNPRYQVTQFGKPVTLSCSQTLNHNVMYWYQQKSSQAPKLLFHYYDKDFNNEADTPDNFQSRRPNTSFCFLDIRSPGLGDTAMYLCATSRRRVSNQPQHFGDGTRLSIL.

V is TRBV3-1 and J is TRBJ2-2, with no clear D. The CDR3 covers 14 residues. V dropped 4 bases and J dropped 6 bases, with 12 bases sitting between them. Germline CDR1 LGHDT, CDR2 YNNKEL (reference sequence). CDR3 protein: CASSPLGLSGELFF. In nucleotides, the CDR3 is TGTGCCAGCAGCCCCCTTGGCCTCTCCGGGGAGCTGTTTTTT.

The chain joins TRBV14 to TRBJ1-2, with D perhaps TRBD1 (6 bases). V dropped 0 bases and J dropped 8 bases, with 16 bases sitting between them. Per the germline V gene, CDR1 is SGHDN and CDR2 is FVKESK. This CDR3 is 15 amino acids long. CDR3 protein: CASSQDLAGDKGYTF. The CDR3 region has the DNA TGTGCCAGCAGCCAAGATTTAGCAGGGGATAAAGGCTACACCTTC.

In nucleotides, the CDR3 is TGTGCTAGTGGTTTGGTGAGTGAGCAGTTCTTC. Translation: CASGLVSEQFF. V and J are TRBV12-5 and TRBJ2-1; no definite D call. Trimming removed 0 bases from V and 9 bases from J, with 3 bases in between. Germline V gene lookup returns CDR1 LGHNT and CDR2 FRNRAP. The CDR3 length is 11 residues.

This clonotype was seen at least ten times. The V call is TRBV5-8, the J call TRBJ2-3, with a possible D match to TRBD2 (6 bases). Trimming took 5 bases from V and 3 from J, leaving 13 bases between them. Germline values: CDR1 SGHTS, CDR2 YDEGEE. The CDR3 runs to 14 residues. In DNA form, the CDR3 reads TGTGCCAGCAGTCCCCGGGAGTGGACAGATACGCAGTATTTT. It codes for CASSPREWTDTQYF.

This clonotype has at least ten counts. For the CDR3, the DNA is TGCAGCGTTGACCGGACTAGCAGCCTCACAGATACGCAGTATTTT. It is translated as CSVDRTSSLTDTQYF. The rearrangement uses TRBV29-1 and TRBJ2-3; 8 positions match TRBD2. Germline CDR1 and CDR2: SQVTM and ANQGSEA. V gave up 3 bases and J gave up 2 bases; unmatched junction bases: 7. The CDR3 consists of 15 residues.

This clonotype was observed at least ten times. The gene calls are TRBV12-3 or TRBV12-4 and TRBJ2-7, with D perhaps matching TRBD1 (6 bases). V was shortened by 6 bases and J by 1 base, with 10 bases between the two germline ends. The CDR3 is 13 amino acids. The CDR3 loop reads CASRWDTSYEQYF. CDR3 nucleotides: TGTGCCAGCAGGTGGGACACTTCCTACGAGCAGTACTTC.

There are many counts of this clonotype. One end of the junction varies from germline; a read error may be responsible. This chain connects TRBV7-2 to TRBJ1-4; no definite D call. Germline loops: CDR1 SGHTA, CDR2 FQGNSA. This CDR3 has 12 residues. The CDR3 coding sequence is TGTGCCAGCAGCTTAGCAGGGCAGGAACAGCTCTTT. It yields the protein CASSLAGQEQLF.